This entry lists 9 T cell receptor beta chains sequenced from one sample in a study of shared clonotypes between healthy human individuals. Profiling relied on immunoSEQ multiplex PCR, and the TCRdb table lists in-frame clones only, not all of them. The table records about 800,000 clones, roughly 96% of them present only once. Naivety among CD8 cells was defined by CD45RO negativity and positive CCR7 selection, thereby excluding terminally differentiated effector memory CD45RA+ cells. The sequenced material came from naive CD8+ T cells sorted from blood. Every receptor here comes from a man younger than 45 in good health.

The DNA of the CDR3 is TGTGCCAGCAGTTACGAACGGGACAGGGGGACCTACGAGCAGTACTTC. It specifies CASSYERDRGTYEQYF. This rearrangement joins TRBV6-6 to TRBJ2-7; 11 bases agree with TRBD1. This CDR3 has 16 amino acids. Germline values: CDR1 MNHNY, CDR2 SVGAGI (reference sequence). The ends lost 2 bases at V and 2 bases at J; junction bases unmatched: 5.

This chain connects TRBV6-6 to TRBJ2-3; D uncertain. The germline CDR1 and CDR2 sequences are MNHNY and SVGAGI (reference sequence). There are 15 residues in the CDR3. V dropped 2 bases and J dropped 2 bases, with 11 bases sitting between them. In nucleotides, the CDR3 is TGTGCCAGCAGTTACAAAGACTCGGTCACAGATACGCAGTATTTT. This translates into CASSYKDSVTDTQYF.

Written as DNA, the CDR3 is TGTGCCAGCAGCGTAGAAGGCAGGCTAGAGACCCAGTACTTC. Its translation: CASSVEGRLETQYF. The chain carries TRBV9 and TRBJ2-5, with D hard to call. This CDR3 is 14 amino acids long. The ends were cut back, 0 bases at V and 4 bases at J, with 10 bases in the middle. In germline, CDR1 is SGDLS, CDR2 YYNGEE.

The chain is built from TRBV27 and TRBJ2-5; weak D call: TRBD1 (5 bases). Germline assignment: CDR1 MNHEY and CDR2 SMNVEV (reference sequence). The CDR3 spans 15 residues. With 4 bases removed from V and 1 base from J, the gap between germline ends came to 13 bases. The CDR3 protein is CASSYLGETQETQYF. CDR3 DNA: TGTGCCAGCAGTTACTTAGGGGAAACCCAAGAGACCCAGTACTTC.

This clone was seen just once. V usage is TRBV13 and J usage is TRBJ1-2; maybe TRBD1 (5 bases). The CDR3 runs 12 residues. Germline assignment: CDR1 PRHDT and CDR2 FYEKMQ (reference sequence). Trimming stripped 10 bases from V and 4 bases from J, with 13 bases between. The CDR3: CATAGRAYGYTF. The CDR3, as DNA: TGTGCCACCGCAGGGAGGGCCTATGGCTACACCTTC.

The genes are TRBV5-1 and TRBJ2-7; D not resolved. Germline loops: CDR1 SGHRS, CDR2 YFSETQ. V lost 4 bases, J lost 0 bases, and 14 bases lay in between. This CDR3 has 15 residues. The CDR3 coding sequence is TGCGCCAGCAGCCCCGAAGGGTCTAGCTCCTACGAGCAGTACTTC. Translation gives CASSPEGSSSYEQYF.

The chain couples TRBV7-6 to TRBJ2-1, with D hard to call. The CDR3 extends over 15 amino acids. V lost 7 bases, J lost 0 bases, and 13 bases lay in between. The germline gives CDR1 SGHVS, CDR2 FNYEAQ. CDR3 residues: CASNLTSCSYNEQFF. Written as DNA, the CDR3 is TGTGCCAGCAACCTGACTTCGTGCTCCTACAATGAGCAGTTCTTC.

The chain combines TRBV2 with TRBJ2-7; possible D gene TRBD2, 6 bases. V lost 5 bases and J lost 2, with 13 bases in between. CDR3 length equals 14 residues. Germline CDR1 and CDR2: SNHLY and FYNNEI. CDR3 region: CASSLAVFPYEQYF. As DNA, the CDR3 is TGTGCCAGCAGTTTAGCGGTGTTTCCCTACGAGCAGTACTTC.

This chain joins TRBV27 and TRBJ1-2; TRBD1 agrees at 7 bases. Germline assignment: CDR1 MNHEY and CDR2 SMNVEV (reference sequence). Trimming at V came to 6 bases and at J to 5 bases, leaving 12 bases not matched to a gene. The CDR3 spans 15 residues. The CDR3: CASRSADRAPYGYTF. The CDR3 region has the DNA TGTGCCAGCAGATCGGCTGACAGGGCACCTTATGGCTACACCTTC.